This T cell receptor (beta chain) was documented in a study of PD-1 blockade in classical Hodgkin lymphoma. Study findings and constraints: By C4D1, diversity of CD4+ TCRs had risen significantly, whereas that of CD8+ TCRs had not. Reported findings placed baseline TCR diversity lower in newly diagnosed patients (compared with healthy donors). Baseline diversity resembling that of newly diagnosed patients was seen in complete responders.

Some clones are missing from TCRdb's copy, which holds only in-frame ones; the method was immunoSEQ multiplex PCR. The sample consists of tens of thousands of clones, approximately 80% of them appearing once. CDR3 length: 15 amino acids. Trimming pared 5 bases from V and 6 bases from J, leaving 19 bases between. The germline CDR1 and CDR2 sequences are SEHNR and FQNEAQ (reference sequence). Regarding this clone: The target antigen is unknown.

Time point here: cycle 4 day 1 (C4D1), after less than seven weeks of nivolumab. Each and every patient relapsed after autologous stem cell transplantation, and patients got differing brentuximab vedotin exposure. Researchers report purifying CD4+ T cells from thawed PBMCs by magnetic negative selection. The sequence derives from a human donor with classical Hodgkin lymphoma. The chain combines TRBV7-9 with TRBJ1-1, with D tentatively TRBD1 (6 bases). Sample: CD4+ T cells from blood, taken before the fourth cycle of nivolumab. CDR3 in DNA: TGTGCCAGCAGCACACAGGGAACAGTTTCGGCTGAAGCTTTCTTT. It specifies CASSTQGTVSAEAFF.